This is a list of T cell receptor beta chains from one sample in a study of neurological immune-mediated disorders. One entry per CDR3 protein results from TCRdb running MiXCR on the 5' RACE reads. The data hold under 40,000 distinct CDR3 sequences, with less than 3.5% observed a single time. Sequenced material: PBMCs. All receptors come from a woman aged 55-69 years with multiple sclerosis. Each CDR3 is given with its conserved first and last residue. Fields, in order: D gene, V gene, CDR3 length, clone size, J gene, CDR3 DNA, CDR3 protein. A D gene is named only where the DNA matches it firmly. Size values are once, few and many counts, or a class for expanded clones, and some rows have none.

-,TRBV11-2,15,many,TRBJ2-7,TGTGCCAGCAGCCTAGGGTGGGTGAGCTCCTACGAGCAGTACTTC,CASSLGWVSSYEQYF
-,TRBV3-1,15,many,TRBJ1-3,TGTGCCAGCAGCCAAATTCCGGGATCTGGAAACACCATATATTTT,CASSQIPGSGNTIYF
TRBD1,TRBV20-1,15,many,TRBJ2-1,TGCAGTGCTAGAGCCCGGGACAGGGGGGACAATGAGCAGTTCTTC,CSARARDRGDNEQFF
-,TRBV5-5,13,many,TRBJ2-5,TGTGCCAGCAGCTTGGAACAGGCTGGGACCCAGTACTTC,CASSLEQAGTQYF
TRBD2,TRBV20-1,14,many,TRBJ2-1,TGCAGTGCTAGCGGGACTAGCGTTACAGTTGAGCAGTTCTTC,CSASGTSVTVEQFF
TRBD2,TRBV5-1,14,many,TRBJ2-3,TGCGCCAGTCTAGCGGGGGGGCCCGCAGATACGCAGTATTTT,CASLAGGPADTQYF
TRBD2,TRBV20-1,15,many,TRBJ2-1,TGCAGTGCTAGATCTCAGTCTTTAGCGGGGCCCGAGCAGTTCTTC,CSARSQSLAGPEQFF
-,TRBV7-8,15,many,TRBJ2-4,TGTGCCAGCAGCTTAGGGACAGTAGCCAAAAACATTCAGTACTTC,CASSLGTVAKNIQYF
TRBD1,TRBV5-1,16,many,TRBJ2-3,TGCGCCAGCAGCTCATTCGACAGGGGGGGCACAGATACGCAGTATTTT,CASSSFDRGGTDTQYF
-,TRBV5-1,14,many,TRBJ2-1,TGCGCCAGCAGCTTAGGGACGGCTAACAATGAGCAGTTCTTC,CASSLGTANNEQFF
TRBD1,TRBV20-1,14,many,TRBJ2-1,TGCAGTGCTAGAGCGGGACAGGGAGGCAATGAGCAGTTCTTC,CSARAGQGGNEQFF
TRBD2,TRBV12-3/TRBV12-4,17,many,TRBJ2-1,TGTGCCAGCACTTCCACGACTAGCGGGGACTCCTACAATGAGCAGTTCTTC,CASTSTTSGDSYNEQFF
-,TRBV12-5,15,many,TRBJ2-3,TGTGCTAGTGGTTCAGGGGTGGGCGGCACAGATACGCAGTATTTT,CASGSGVGGTDTQYF
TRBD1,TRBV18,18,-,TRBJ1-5,TGTGCCAGCTCACCTACCGGGACAGGTCATCTTAGCAATCAGCCCCAGCATTTT,CASSPTGTGHLSNQPQHF
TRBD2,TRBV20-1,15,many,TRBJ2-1,TGCAGTGCTAGAGATCGAGGCCGGGGGGGCAATGAGCAGTTCTTC,CSARDRGRGGNEQFF
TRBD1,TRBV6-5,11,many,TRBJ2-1,TGTGCCAGCAGAAATCAGGGGGCGCAGTTCTTC,CASRNQGAQFF
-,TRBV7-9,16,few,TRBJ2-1,TGTGCCAGCAGCTTAGATGGTTACGACTCCTACAATGAGCAGTTCTTC,CASSLDGYDSYNEQFF
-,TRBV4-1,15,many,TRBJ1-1,TGCGCCAGCAGCCGAAGTGGGGGATCCAACACTGAAGCTTTCTTT,CASSRSGGSNTEAFF
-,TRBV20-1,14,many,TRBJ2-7,TGCAGTGCTAATCATCGGGAAACTGGCTACGAGCAGTACTTC,CSANHRETGYEQYF
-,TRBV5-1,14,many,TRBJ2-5,TGCGCCAGCAGCTGGCGGGACTCCCAAGAGACCCAGTACTTC,CASSWRDSQETQYF
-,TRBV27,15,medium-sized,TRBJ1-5,TGTGCCAGCAGTCCTCAGGGCTTGGGCAATCAGCCCCAGCATTTT,CASSPQGLGNQPQHF
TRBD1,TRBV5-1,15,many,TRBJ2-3,TGCGCCAGCAGCCCCGACAGGGGAACGACAGATACGCAGTATTTT,CASSPDRGTTDTQYF